This T cell receptor beta chain was identified during a study of stem cell transplantation in POMP-related autoinflammatory disease. Study as a whole: Before transplant: CD4+ naive skewing, low CD8+ proportions, reduced cytokine secretion. Neutrophil and platelet engraftment from the graft donor was 100% through one year after transplant.

TCRdb's table, derived via immunoSEQ multiplex PCR, lists solely in-frame clones and lacks some. Of 68,000 or so clones listed, roughly 88% are singletons. This specimen was CD4+ T cells from PBMCs, taken after stem cell transplantation. The TCR was taken from a human patient with POMP-related autoinflammation and immune dysregulation (PRAID). Part of the T cell pool may stem from the graft donor.

The chain's CDR3 is CASRAGTATGELFF. As DNA, the CDR3 is TGTGCCAGTCGAGCCGGGACTGCAACCGGGGAGCTGTTTTTT. V gene TRBV6-5 combines with J gene TRBJ2-2; a possible D gene is TRBD2 (6 bases). Germline V CDR1 and CDR2: MNHEY, SVGAGI. V was clipped by 9 bases and J by 5 bases, with 16 bases between them. There are 14 residues in the CDR3.